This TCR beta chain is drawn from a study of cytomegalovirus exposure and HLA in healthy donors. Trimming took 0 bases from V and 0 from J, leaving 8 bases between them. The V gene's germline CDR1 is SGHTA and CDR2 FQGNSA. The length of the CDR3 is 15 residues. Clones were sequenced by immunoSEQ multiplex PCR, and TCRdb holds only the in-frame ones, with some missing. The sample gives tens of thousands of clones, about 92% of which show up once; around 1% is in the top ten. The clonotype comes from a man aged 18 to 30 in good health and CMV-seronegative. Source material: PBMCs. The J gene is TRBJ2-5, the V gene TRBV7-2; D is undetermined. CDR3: CASSLAMSDQETQYF. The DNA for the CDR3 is TGTGCCAGCAGCTTAGCGATGTCAGACCAAGAGACCCAGTACTTC.